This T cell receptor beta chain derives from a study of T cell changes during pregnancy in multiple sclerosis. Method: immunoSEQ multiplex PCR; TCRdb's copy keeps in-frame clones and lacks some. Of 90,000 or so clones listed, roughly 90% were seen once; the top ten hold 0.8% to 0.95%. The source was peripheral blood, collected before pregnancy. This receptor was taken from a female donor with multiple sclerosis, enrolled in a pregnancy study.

Here the CDR3 DNA reads TGTGCCAGCAGCCAAACAGGGGGTGGGAACACCATATATTTT. This encodes CASSQTGGGNTIYF. J is TRBJ1-3 and V is TRBV9; TRBD1 agrees at 8 bases. The ends lost 4 bases at V and 7 bases at J; junction bases unmatched: 7. Germline V lookup: CDR1 SGDLS, CDR2 YYNGEE. The CDR3 extends over 14 amino acids.